The rows below give T cell receptor beta chains drawn from one sample of a study of CXCR3-negative and CXCR3-positive naive CD8 T cells. From the 5' RACE reads, TCRdb lists one entry per CDR3 protein and no DNA. This sample contains around 57,000 distinct CDR3 sequences. Sequencing used memory CD8+ T cells from blood. These receptors were taken from a human donor in good health. Some clones in this sample may be carry-over from other donors' samples. CDR3s include the opening cysteine and the closing phenylalanine or tryptophan. The order of the fields is J gene, CDR3 length, V gene, CDR3 protein.

J gene: TRBJ2-1
CDR3 length: 15
V gene: TRBV12-3/TRBV12-4
CDR3 protein: CASSLGPSSYNEQFF

J gene: TRBJ2-7
CDR3 length: 14
V gene: TRBV6-2/TRBV6-3
CDR3 protein: CASSYWGTSYEQYF

J gene: TRBJ2-5
CDR3 length: 14
V gene: TRBV20-1
CDR3 protein: CSARSRMGSETQYF

J gene: TRBJ2-1
CDR3 length: 13
V gene: TRBV15
CDR3 protein: CATSRGRYNEQFF

J gene: TRBJ1-5
CDR3 length: 14
V gene: TRBV20-1
CDR3 protein: CSGGGRLNNQPQHF

J gene: TRBJ1-1
CDR3 length: 17
V gene: TRBV5-5
CDR3 protein: CASSPGQTLKVRTEAFF

J gene: TRBJ2-2
CDR3 length: 12
V gene: TRBV29-1
CDR3 protein: CSVTGTTGELFF

J gene: TRBJ1-5
CDR3 length: 16
V gene: TRBV29-1
CDR3 protein: CSALGTGGASGQPQHF

J gene: TRBJ2-5
CDR3 length: 14
V gene: TRBV29-1
CDR3 protein: CSVEARGPQETQYF

J gene: TRBJ1-2
CDR3 length: 14
V gene: TRBV23-1
CDR3 protein: CASSPGTVGNGYTF

J gene: TRBJ2-3
CDR3 length: 12
V gene: TRBV20-1
CDR3 protein: CSARPQGDTQYF

J gene: TRBJ2-7
CDR3 length: 14
V gene: TRBV20-1
CDR3 protein: CSARDRGDTYEQYF